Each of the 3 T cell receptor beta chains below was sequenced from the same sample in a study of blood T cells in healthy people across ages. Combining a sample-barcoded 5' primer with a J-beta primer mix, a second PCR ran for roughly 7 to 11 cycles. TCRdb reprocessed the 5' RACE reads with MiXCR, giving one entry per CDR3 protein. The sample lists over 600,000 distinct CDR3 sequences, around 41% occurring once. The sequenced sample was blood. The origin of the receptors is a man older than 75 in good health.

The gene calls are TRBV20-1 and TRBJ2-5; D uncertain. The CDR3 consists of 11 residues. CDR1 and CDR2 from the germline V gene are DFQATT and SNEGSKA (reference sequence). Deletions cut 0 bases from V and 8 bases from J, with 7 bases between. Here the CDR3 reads CSARDEVTQYF. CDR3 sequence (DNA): TGCAGTGCTAGAGATGAAGTAACCCAGTACTTC.

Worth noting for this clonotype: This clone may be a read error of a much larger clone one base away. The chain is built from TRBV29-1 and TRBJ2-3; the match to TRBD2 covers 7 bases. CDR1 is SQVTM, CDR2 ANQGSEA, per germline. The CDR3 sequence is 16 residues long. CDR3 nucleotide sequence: TGCAGCGTTGAAGCTGTGGCTAGCGGTTCCACAGGTACGCAGTATTTT. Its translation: CSVEAVASGSTGTQYF.

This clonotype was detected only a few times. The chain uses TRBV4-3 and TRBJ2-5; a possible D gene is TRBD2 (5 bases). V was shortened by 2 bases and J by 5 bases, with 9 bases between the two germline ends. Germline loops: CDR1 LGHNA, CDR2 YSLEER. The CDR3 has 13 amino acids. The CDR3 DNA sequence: TGCGCCAGCAGCCAAAGCGGACGGGAGACCCAGTACTTC. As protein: CASSQSGRETQYF.